These 3 T cell receptor beta chains originate from one sample sequenced in a study of Ad26.COV2.S vaccination and SARS-CoV-2 variants. Libraries were prepared by immunoSEQ multiplex PCR; TCRdb keeps only in-frame clonotypes and omits some of them. In the table there are hundreds of thousands of clones, 89% of which are singletons. As for treatment: about 20 received Ad26.COV2.S at low or high dose, single or two shots; about 5 received placebo; per-sample allocation not given. Repertoires come from day 63 after the first vaccine or placebo injection. Source: peripheral blood, taken in a trial of Ad26.COV2.S vaccine versus placebo. The receptors derive from a person aged 18 to 65 who received the Ad26.COV2.S COVID-19 vaccine or a placebo.

The CDR3 is CASHRGNNSPLHF. CDR3 bases: TGTGCCAGCCACAGGGGGAATAATTCACCCCTCCACTTT. The chain joins TRBV2 to TRBJ1-6; 8 bases map to TRBD1. The CDR3 consists of 13 residues. With V trimmed by 8 bases and J by 5 bases, 2 bases remained unmatched. CDR1 and CDR2 (germline): SNHLY, FYNNEI.

This clone was detected only once. The genes are TRBV21-1 and TRBJ1-4. TRBV21-1 is a known pseudogene. The CDR3 is 14 residues long. The CDR3 region is CASRGRITNEKLFF. The CDR3 DNA reads TGTGCCAGCAGAGGAAGAATAACTAATGAAAAACTGTTTTTT.

The J gene is TRBJ2-3, the V gene TRBV7-8; D is uncertain. The V end lost 6 bases, the J end lost 6 bases, and 7 bases lay between the germline ends. Germline V CDR1 and CDR2: SGHVS, FQNEAQ. The CDR3 length is 11 residues. As DNA, the CDR3 is TGTGCCAGCAGAGTGTCCGATACGCAGTATTTT. This sequence encodes CASRVSDTQYF. Together with reference TRBV7-8 and TRBJ2-3, the CDR3 gives the full variable domain: GAGVSQSPRYKVAKRGQDVALRCDPISGHVSLFWYQQALGQGPEFLTYFQNEAQLDKSGLPSDRFFAERPEGSVSTLKIQRTQQEDSAVYLCASRVSDTQYFGPGTRLTVL.